Listed below are T cell receptor beta chains from one sample, sequenced in a study of control samples from healthy donors and cancer patients. Assay: immunoSEQ multiplex PCR; the TCRdb copy retains only in-frame clones and omits some. The sample carries 25,000 to 30,000 clones, about 85% recorded once. Source material: formalin-fixed, paraffin-embedded tissue. The receptors were gathered from a female donor with melanoma. Each CDR3 is given with its conserved first and last residue. The D gene is left open where the match is weak. Some rows have no size entry. The others give once, few or many, or a class for an expanded clone.

>-|TRBJ1-2|TRBV4-1|14|few
CASSQYQGVGGYTF
TGCGCCAGCAGCCAATATCAAGGGGTTGGAGGCTACACCTTC
>TRBD1|TRBJ1-5|TRBV6-1|17|-
CASSESFGTGANQPQHF
TGTGCCAGCAGTGAAAGTTTCGGGACAGGGGCTAATCAGCCCCAGCATTTT
>-|TRBJ2-3|TRBV15|15|once
CATSSLARTGNTQYF
TGTGCCACCAGCAGCTTGGCCCGGACGGGAAATACGCAGTATTTT
>-|TRBJ2-3|TRBV11-2|15|once
CASSTPRGGTDTQYF
TGTGCCAGCAGCACCCCACGCGGGGGCACAGATACGCAGTATTTT
>TRBD2|TRBJ2-7|TRBV5-6|13|once
CASSASGGYEQYF
TGTGCCAGCAGCGCCTCCGGGGGGTACGAGCAGTACTTC
>TRBD1|TRBJ2-7|TRBV5-6|15|-
CASSAGTGLSYEQYF
TGTGCCAGCAGCGCCGGGACAGGTCTCTCCTACGAGCAGTACTTC
>-|TRBJ1-5|TRBV24-1|13|-
CATSDTTVQPQHF
TGTGCCACCAGTGACACTACAGTTCAGCCCCAGCATTTT
>TRBD2|TRBJ2-5|TRBV4-2|15|-
CASSQEGGRGETQYF
TGTGCCAGCAGCCAAGAAGGCGGGAGAGGGGAGACCCAGTACTTC
>-|TRBJ2-7|TRBV3-1/TRBV3-2|13|once
CASSQDYNSEQYF
TGTGCCAGCAGCCAAGACTACAACAGCGAGCAGTACTTC
>-|TRBJ2-7|TRBV12-3/TRBV12-4|13|-
CATRTSSSYEQYF
TGTGCCACAAGGACTTCAAGCTCCTACGAGCAGTACTTC
>-|TRBJ1-5|TRBV3-1/TRBV3-2|13|-
CASSQGSNQPQHF
TGTGCCAGCAGCCAAGGAAGCAATCAGCCCCAGCATTTT
>TRBD2|TRBJ2-7|TRBV7-9|15|-
CASSSQREGLYEQYF
TGTGCCAGCAGCTCTCAGCGGGAGGGCCTCTACGAGCAGTACTTC
>-|TRBJ1-2|TRBV4-1|15|-
CASSQEGTGGYGYTF
TGCGCCAGCAGCCAAGAAGGAACGGGGGGGTATGGCTACACCTTC
>TRBD1|TRBJ1-1|TRBV10-3|15|-
CAISRQGTMNTEAFF
TGTGCCATCAGCAGACAGGGGACTATGAACACTGAAGCTTTCTTT
>-|TRBJ2-2|TRBV5-1|16|-
CASSGQGGWHTGELFF
TGCGCCAGCAGCGGCCAGGGCGGGTGGCACACCGGGGAGCTGTTTTTT
>TRBD1|TRBJ2-3|TRBV19|15|-
CASTPRDRGLDTQYF
TGTGCCAGTACTCCAAGGGACAGGGGGCTCGATACGCAGTATTTT